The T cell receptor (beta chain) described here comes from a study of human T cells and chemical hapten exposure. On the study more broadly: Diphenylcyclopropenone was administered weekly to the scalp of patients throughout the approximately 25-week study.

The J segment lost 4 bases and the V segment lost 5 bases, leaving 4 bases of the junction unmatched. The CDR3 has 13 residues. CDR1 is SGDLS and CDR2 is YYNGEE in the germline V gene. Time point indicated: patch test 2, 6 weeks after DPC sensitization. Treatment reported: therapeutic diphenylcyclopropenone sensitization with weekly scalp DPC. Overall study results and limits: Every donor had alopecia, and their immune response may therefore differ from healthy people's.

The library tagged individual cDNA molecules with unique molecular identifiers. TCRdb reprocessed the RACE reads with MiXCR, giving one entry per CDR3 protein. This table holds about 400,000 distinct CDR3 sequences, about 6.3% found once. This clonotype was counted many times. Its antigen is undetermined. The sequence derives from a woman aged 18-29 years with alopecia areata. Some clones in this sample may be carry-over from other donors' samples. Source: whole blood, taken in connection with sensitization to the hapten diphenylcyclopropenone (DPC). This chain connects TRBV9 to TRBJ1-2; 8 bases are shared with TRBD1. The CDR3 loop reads CASSYQGAYGYTF. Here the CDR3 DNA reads TGTGCCAGCAGTTACCAGGGGGCCTATGGCTACACCTTC.